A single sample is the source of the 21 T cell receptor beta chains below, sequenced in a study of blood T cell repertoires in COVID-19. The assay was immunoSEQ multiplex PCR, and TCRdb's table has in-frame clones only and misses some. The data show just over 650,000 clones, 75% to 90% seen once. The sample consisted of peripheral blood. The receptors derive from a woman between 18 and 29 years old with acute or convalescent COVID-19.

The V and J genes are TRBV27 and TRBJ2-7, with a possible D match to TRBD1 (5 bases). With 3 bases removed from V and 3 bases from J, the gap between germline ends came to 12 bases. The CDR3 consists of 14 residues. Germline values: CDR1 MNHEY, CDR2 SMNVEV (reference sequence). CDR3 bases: TGTGCCAGCAGTTTCGCGGCAGGGCGCTACGAGCAGTACTTC. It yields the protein CASSFAAGRYEQYF.

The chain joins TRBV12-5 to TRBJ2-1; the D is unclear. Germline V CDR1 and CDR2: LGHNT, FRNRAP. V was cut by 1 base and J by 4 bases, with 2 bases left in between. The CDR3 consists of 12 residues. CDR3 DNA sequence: TGTGCTAGTGGTTTGGCATACAATGAGCAGTTCTTC. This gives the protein CASGLAYNEQFF.

DNA of the CDR3: TGTGCCAGCAGCTCGGGGGAGGTTACGCAGTATTTT. Translated, it gives CASSSGEVTQYF. The chain couples TRBV11-2 to TRBJ2-3; a possible D gene is TRBD2 (6 bases). CDR3 length: 12 residues. CDR1 is SGHAT and CDR2 is FQNNGV in the germline V gene. The V and J ends lost 4 bases and 8 bases respectively, with 10 bases between them.

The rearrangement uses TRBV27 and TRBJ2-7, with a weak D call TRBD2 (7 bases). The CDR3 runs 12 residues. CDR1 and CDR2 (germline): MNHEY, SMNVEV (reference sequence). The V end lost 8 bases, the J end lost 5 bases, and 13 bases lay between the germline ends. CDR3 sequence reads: CASGEGGHEQYF. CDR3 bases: TGTGCCAGCGGGGAGGGGGGTCACGAGCAGTACTTC.

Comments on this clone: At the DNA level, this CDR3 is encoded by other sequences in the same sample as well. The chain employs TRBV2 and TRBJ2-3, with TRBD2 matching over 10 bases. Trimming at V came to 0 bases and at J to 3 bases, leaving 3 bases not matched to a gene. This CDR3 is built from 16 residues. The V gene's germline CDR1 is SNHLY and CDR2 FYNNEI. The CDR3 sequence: CASSEASSGGTDTQYF. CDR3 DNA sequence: TGTGCCAGCAGTGAAGCGTCTAGCGGGGGTACAGATACGCAGTATTTT.

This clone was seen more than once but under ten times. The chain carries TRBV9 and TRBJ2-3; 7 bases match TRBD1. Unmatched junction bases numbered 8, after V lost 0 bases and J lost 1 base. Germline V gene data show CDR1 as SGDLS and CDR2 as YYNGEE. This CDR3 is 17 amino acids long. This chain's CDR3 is CASSVEQGVRGTDTQYF. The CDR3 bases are TGTGCCAGCAGCGTAGAGCAGGGGGTAAGGGGCACAGATACGCAGTATTTT.

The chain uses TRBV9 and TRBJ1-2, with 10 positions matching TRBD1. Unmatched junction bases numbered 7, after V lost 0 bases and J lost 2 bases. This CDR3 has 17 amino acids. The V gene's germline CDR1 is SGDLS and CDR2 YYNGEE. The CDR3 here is CASSVGGTGAVNYGYTF. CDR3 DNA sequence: TGTGCCAGCAGCGTAGGTGGGACAGGGGCCGTAAACTATGGCTACACCTTC.

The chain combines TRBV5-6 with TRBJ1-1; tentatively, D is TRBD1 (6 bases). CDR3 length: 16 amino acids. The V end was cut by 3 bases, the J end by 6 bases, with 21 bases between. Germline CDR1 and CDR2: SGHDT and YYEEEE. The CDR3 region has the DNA TGTGCCAGCAGCTCTCCCTGGGGGGCGGGAGGGTCTGAAGCTTTCTTT. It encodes CASSSPWGAGGSEAFF.

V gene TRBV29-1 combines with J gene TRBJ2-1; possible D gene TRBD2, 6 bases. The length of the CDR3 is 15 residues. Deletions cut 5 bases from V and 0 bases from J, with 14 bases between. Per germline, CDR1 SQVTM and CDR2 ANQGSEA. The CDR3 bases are TGCAGCGTTTATAGCGGCCCTACCTCCTACAATGAGCAGTTCTTC. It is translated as CSVYSGPTSYNEQFF.

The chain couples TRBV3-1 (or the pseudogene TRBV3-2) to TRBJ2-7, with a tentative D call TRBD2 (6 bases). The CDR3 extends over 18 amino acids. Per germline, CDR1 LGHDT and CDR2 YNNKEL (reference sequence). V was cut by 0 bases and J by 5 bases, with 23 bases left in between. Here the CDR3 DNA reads TGTGCCAGCAGCCAAGATTGGGGTAGCGGTGTAGTAAAGAACGAGCAGTACTTC. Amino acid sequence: CASSQDWGSGVVKNEQYF.

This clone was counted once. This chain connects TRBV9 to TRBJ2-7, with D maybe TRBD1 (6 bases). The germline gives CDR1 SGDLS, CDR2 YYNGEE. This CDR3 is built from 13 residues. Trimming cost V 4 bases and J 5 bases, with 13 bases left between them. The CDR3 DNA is TGTGCCAGCAGCCCACTTGGGGGCAACGAGCAGTACTTC. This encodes CASSPLGGNEQYF.

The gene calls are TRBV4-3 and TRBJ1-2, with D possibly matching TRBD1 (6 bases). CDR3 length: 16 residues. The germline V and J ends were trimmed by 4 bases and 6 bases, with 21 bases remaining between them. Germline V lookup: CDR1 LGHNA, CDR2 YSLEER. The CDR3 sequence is CASSPTVRQALHGYTF. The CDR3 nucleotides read TGCGCCAGCAGCCCGACGGTCCGACAGGCGCTTCATGGCTACACCTTC.

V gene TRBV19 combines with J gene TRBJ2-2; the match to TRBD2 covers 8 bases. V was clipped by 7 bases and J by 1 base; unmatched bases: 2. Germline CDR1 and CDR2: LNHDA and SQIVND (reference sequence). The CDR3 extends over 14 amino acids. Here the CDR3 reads CASKLAGNTGELFF. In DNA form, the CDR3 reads TGTGCCAGTAAGCTAGCGGGGAACACCGGGGAGCTGTTTTTT.

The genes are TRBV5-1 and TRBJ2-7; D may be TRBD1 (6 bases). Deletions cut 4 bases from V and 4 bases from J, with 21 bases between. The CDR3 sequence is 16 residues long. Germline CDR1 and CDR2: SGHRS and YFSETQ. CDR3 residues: CASSPNSGTLFYEQYF. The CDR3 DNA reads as TGCGCCAGCAGCCCCAACTCCGGGACACTTTTTTACGAGCAGTACTTC.

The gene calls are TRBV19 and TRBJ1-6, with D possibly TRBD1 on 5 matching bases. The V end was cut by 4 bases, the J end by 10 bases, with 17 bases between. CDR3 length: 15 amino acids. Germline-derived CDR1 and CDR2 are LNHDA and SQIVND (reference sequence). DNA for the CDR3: TGTGCCAGTAGTACAACGGGCAGGGCGTGGTCACCCCTCCACTTT. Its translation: CASSTTGRAWSPLHF.

The CDR3 protein is CASSQGKTGSDNEQFF. The CDR3 nucleotides read TGCGCCAGCAGCCAAGGGAAAACAGGGTCGGACAATGAGCAGTTCTTC. The chain couples TRBV4-1 to TRBJ2-1; D may be TRBD1 (6 bases). V shed 1 base and J shed 5 bases, with 15 bases lying between them. Germline V CDR1 and CDR2: MGHRA, YSYEKL. This CDR3 contains 16 residues.

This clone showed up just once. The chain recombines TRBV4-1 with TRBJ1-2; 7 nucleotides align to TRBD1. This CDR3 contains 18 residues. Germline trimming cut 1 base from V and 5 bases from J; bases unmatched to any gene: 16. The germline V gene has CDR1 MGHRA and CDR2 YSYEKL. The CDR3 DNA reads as TGCGCCAGCAGCCAAGCTCTCGGTGGAGGGGGCATTTGGTATGGCTACACCTTC. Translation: CASSQALGGGGIWYGYTF.

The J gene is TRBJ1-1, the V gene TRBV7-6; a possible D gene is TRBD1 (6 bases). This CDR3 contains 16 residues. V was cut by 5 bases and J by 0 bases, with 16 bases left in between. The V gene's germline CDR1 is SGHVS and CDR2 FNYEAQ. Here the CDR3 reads CASSHPGHLLNTEAFF. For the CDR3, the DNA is TGTGCCAGCAGCCATCCGGGACATCTTCTGAACACTGAAGCTTTCTTT.

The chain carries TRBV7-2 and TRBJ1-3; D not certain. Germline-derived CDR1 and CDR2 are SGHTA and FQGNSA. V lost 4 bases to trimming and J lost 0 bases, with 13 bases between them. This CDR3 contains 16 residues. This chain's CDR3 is CASSSYRTVSGNTIYF. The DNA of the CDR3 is TGTGCCAGCAGCTCGTACAGAACTGTCTCTGGAAACACCATATATTTT.

CDR3 amino acids: CASSGRPGEQYF. CDR3 nucleotide sequence: TGTGCCAGCAGTGGCCGTCCGGGCGAGCAGTACTTC. The chain uses TRBV6-1 and TRBJ2-7, with D unclear. The germline CDR1 and CDR2 sequences are MNHNS and SASEGT. This CDR3 has 12 residues. Trimming left V 4 bases short and J 6 bases short, with 10 bases between.

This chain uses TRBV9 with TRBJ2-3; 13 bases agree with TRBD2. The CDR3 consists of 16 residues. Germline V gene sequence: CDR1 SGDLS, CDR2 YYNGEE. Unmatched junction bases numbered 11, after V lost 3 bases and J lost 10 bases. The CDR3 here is CASSATPGLAGYAQYF. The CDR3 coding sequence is TGTGCCAGCAGCGCGACGCCGGGACTAGCGGGGTACGCGCAGTATTTT.